The sequence of this T cell receptor beta chain was determined in a study of Ad26.COV2.S vaccination and SARS-CoV-2 variants. Study overall: Each vaccinee took Ad26.COV2.S intramuscularly, once or twice 56 days apart.

Study findings and constraints: Individuals receiving vaccine had higher spike-specific TCR breadth than placebo recipients did. Researchers cautioned that TCR breadth and depth analyses may have underestimated total T cell responses.

A word on this clone: The antigen is unknown. This sample also contains other DNA sequences that code for the same CDR3.

Produced via immunoSEQ multiplex PCR; TCRdb's table is partial and in-frame only. The sample carries more than 300,000 clones, 65% to 90% recorded once. There are 11 residues in the CDR3. V was pared by 6 bases and J by 3 bases, with 4 bases between. Germline V lookup: CDR1 KGHSH, CDR2 LQKENI. Documented treatment: around 19 received Ad26.COV2.S at low or high dose, single or two shots; several received placebo; per-sample allocation not given. It was on day 63 after the first vaccine or placebo injection that samples were taken. The TCR sequence derives from a person aged 18 to 65 who received the Ad26.COV2.S COVID-19 vaccine or a placebo. The sample here was peripheral blood, taken in a trial of Ad26.COV2.S vaccine versus placebo. The chain joins TRBV18 to TRBJ2-3; D is ambiguous. The CDR3 reads CASSLTDTQYF. The DNA for the CDR3 is TGTGCCAGCTCGCTAACAGATACGCAGTATTTT.